The 23 T cell receptor beta chains given below trace back to one sample, sequenced in a study of PD-1 blockade in classical Hodgkin lymphoma. Relapse after autologous stem cell transplantation occurred in every patient, and brentuximab vedotin exposure varied. Clones were read by immunoSEQ multiplex PCR, and TCRdb kept only the in-frame ones, dropping some. This sample has about 40,000 clones, with around two thirds found just once. The input for sequencing was peripheral blood mononuclear cells (PBMCs), taken at baseline. Receptor source: a human donor with classical Hodgkin lymphoma.

V is TRBV4-3 and J is TRBJ2-7; the match to TRBD1 covers 8 bases. Germline loops: CDR1 LGHNA, CDR2 YSLEER. The CDR3 has 16 amino acids. V shed 3 bases and J 0 bases; nucleotides not matched to a gene: 7. The CDR3 reads CASSQKTGVGSYEQYF. The DNA of the CDR3 is TGCGCCAGCAGCCAGAAGACAGGGGTGGGCTCCTACGAGCAGTACTTC.

The chain links TRBV5-1 to TRBJ2-2; D tentatively reads TRBD1 or TRBD2 (5 bases each). The CDR3 length is 15 residues. V lost 5 bases, J lost 7 bases, and 18 bases lay in between. The germline gives CDR1 SGHRS, CDR2 YFSETQ. The CDR3 here is CASRSDRDPNGELFF. The CDR3 coding sequence is TGCGCCAGCAGGAGTGACCGGGACCCCAACGGGGAGCTGTTTTTT.

This clone appeared a single time. This chain connects TRBV27 to TRBJ2-3; D tentatively fits TRBD1 or TRBD2 (5 bases each). Trimming left V 5 bases short and J 4 bases short, with 19 bases between. The CDR3 spans 16 residues. Germline-derived CDR1 and CDR2 are MNHEY and SMNVEV (reference sequence). The CDR3 DNA reads TGTGCCAGCAGTGGGTGGGGGAGAGATCTGCCAGATACGCAGTATTTT. Protein: CASSGWGRDLPDTQYF.

CDR3 coding DNA: TGTGCCAGTAAGTTGGGGTACGAGCAGTACTTC. Translation: CASKLGYEQYF. The chain employs TRBV19 and TRBJ2-7; D call uncertain. V dropped 7 bases and J dropped 4 bases, with 8 bases sitting between them. CDR3 length equals 11 residues. Germline-derived CDR1 and CDR2 are LNHDA and SQIVND (reference sequence).

The chain employs TRBV29-1 and TRBJ1-5, with TRBD1 identical over 8 bases. The CDR3 is made up of 13 amino acids. From germline, CDR1 is SQVTM and CDR2 ANQGSEA. V gave up 6 bases and J gave up 3 bases; unmatched junction bases: 4. The CDR3 bases are TGCAGCGTGGGGGACAGGTTCAATCAGCCCCAGCATTTT. Translating it yields CSVGDRFNQPQHF. Full variable domain (missing parts from reference TRBV29-1 and TRBJ1-5): SAVISQKPSRDICQRGTSLTIQCQVDSQVTMMFWYRQQPGQSLTLIATANQGSEATYESGFVIDKFPISRPNLTFSTLTVSNMSPEDSSIYLCSVGDRFNQPQHFGDGTRLSIL.

The genes are TRBV30 and TRBJ2-1; 9 nucleotides align to TRBD2. V was pared by 2 bases and J by 8 bases, with 13 bases of the junction left unmatched. Germline V gene data show CDR1 as GTSNPN and CDR2 as SVGIG (reference sequence). CDR3 size: 16 residues. CDR3 DNA sequence: TGTGCCTGGAGTAAGGTTAGCGGGGGCTTAGCCGATGAGCAGTTCTTC. This encodes CAWSKVSGGLADEQFF.

This clone ranks as medium-sized (0.01 to 0.1%). This chain joins TRBV9 and TRBJ2-1; D perhaps matches TRBD1 (5 bases). This CDR3 spans 12 amino acids. V lost 1 base, J lost 9 bases, and 8 bases lay in between. CDR1 is SGDLS and CDR2 is YYNGEE in the germline V gene. The CDR3 here is CASSVSRGEQFF. The CDR3 DNA sequence: TGTGCCAGCAGCGTATCTAGGGGTGAGCAGTTCTTC. Filled out from reference TRBV9 and TRBJ2-1, the complete variable domain reads DSGVTQTPKHLITATGQRVTLRCSPRSGDLSVYWYQQSLDQGLQFLIQYYNGEERAKGNILERFSAQQFPDLHSELNLSSLELGDSALYFCASSVSRGEQFFGPGTRLTVL.

This clone was seen more than once but under ten times. J is TRBJ2-7 and V is TRBV19; D unclear. Looked up from germline, CDR1 is LNHDA and CDR2 is SQIVND (reference sequence). V lost 5 bases, J lost 3 bases, and 14 bases lay in between. The CDR3 is made up of 14 amino acids. The CDR3 region is CASSSGRTHYEQYF. CDR3 nucleotide sequence: TGTGCCAGTAGTTCCGGAAGGACCCACTACGAGCAGTACTTC. The full variable domain, its missing parts supplied by reference TRBV19 and TRBJ2-7, is DGGITQSPKYLFRKEGQNVTLSCEQNLNHDAMYWYRQDPGQGLRLIYYSQIVNDFQKGDIAEGYSVSREKKESFPLTVTSAQKNPTAFYLCASSSGRTHYEQYFGPGTRLTVT.

This rearrangement joins TRBV6-5 to TRBJ2-7; D remains unclear. The CDR3 sequence is 12 residues long. Trimming took off 5 bases at V and 7 bases at J, with 12 bases between the two ends. Germline CDR1 and CDR2: MNHEY and SVGAGI. CDR3 bases: TGTGCCAGCAGTCTCGACAAAAGGGAGCAGTACTTC. This translates into CASSLDKREQYF.

The rearrangement uses TRBV27 and TRBJ1-2, with D perhaps TRBD1 (6 bases). CDR3 length: 14 amino acids. V was trimmed by 6 bases and J by 6 bases, leaving 17 bases between them. Germline values: CDR1 MNHEY, CDR2 SMNVEV (reference sequence). CDR3 nucleotide sequence: TGTGCCAGCAGCTCCCAACAGGGATCTCATGGCTACACCTTC. Protein product: CASSSQQGSHGYTF.

The CDR3 nucleotides are TGTGCCATCGGTGCTCGGAACTATGGCTACACCTTC. Translating gives CAIGARNYGYTF. The rearrangement uses TRBV6-7 and TRBJ1-2; unclear D gene. TRBV6-7 is identified as an open reading frame with a role that is uncertain. Trimming stripped 10 bases from V and 2 bases from J, with 11 bases between. The CDR3 length is 12 residues.

J is TRBJ1-4 and V is TRBV9, with 9 bases lining up with TRBD1. V lost 8 bases to trimming and J lost 5 bases; unmatched junction nucleotides: 7. CDR3 length equals 14 residues. Germline-derived CDR1 and CDR2 are SGDLS and YYNGEE. DNA of the CDR3: TGTGCCAGTTCTGGACAGGGGATAAATGAAAAACTGTTTTTT. Protein sequence: CASSGQGINEKLFF.

The chain employs TRBV5-5 and TRBJ1-1; D unresolved. The V gene's germline CDR1 is SGHKS and CDR2 YYEKEE (reference sequence). The CDR3 is 14 amino acids. Trimming removed 0 bases at V and 4 bases at J, with 10 bases between. The CDR3 loop reads CASSLGFRATEAFF. DNA of the CDR3: TGTGCCAGCAGCTTGGGTTTCAGAGCCACTGAAGCTTTCTTT.

The rearrangement uses TRBV4-2 and TRBJ2-4; weak D call: TRBD2 (5 bases). The CDR3 is 15 amino acids. V was shortened by 1 base and J by 5 bases, with 12 bases between the two germline ends. Per germline, CDR1 LGHNA and CDR2 YNFKEQ. The DNA of the CDR3 is TGTGCCAGCAGCCAAGGGCCAGCGGCTGAAAACATTCAGTACTTC. It specifies CASSQGPAAENIQYF.

The sample holds a few counts of this clone. The gene calls are TRBV5-6 and TRBJ1-6, with D tentatively TRBD1 (5 bases). This CDR3 spans 14 amino acids. The germline V gene encodes CDR1 SGHDT and CDR2 YYEEEE. Trimming shortened V by 4 bases and J by 9 bases, and 14 bases separated the two germline ends. The CDR3 coding sequence is TGTGCCAGCAGCAACGGGGGGGGGATTTCACCCCTCCACTTT. Amino acids: CASSNGGGISPLHF.

The rearrangement joins TRBV4-3 to TRBJ2-3; D remains unclear. With 3 bases removed from V and 3 bases from J, the gap between germline ends came to 19 bases. Germline CDR1 is LGHNA and CDR2 is YSLEER. The CDR3 is 17 residues long. CDR3 DNA: TGCGCCAGCAGCCAGGGCCCTGGCGCCCCAAATACAGATACGCAGTATTTT. This encodes CASSQGPGAPNTDTQYF.

This clone was detected only once. The V gene is TRBV7-9, the J gene TRBJ2-7; 12 bases align to TRBD2. Germline trimming cut 5 bases from V and 2 bases from J; bases unmatched to any gene: 7. The CDR3 contains 16 residues. Germline lookup yields CDR1 SEHNR and CDR2 FQNEAQ (reference sequence). The CDR3: CASSTQTSGRTYEQYF. CDR3 bases: TGTGCCAGCAGCACACAGACTAGCGGGAGAACCTACGAGCAGTACTTC.

The chain combines TRBV19 with TRBJ2-1, with D hard to call. V was pared by 2 bases and J by 0 bases, with 11 bases between. CDR1 is LNHDA, CDR2 SQIVND, per germline (reference sequence). This CDR3 is built from 16 residues. The chain's CDR3 is CASSIRPESSYNEQFF. The CDR3 bases are TGTGCCAGTAGTATAAGACCCGAGAGCTCCTACAATGAGCAGTTCTTC.

This rearrangement joins TRBV7-9 to TRBJ2-7, with D possibly matching TRBD2 (6 bases). Germline V CDR1 and CDR2: SEHNR, FQNEAQ (reference sequence). V shed 2 bases and J shed 9 bases, with 20 bases lying between them. This CDR3 contains 15 residues. The CDR3, as DNA: TGTGCCAGCAGCTTAACACAACGCGTAGCGGTGGTGCAGTACTTC. This sequence encodes CASSLTQRVAVVQYF.

Written as DNA, the CDR3 is TGCGCCAGCAGCACCTGGGACAGGGCGGCCGGGGAGCTGTTTTTT. Translation gives CASSTWDRAAGELFF. The chain carries TRBV5-1 and TRBJ2-2, with 9 nucleotides matching TRBD1. V was pared by 4 bases and J by 6 bases, with 7 bases of the junction left unmatched. Germline V gene data show CDR1 as SGHRS and CDR2 as YFSETQ. The CDR3 spans 15 residues.

CDR3 residues: CASSPRGVTEKLFF. In DNA, the CDR3 is TGTGCCAGCAGCCCGAGGGGGGTGACAGAAAAACTGTTTTTT. V gene TRBV7-9 combines with J gene TRBJ1-4; perhaps TRBD1 as D (6 bases). The CDR3 covers 14 residues. The germline V and J ends were trimmed by 5 bases and 8 bases, with 15 bases remaining between them. Germline-derived CDR1 and CDR2 are SEHNR and FQNEAQ (reference sequence).

V and J are TRBV9 and TRBJ1-5, with D hard to call. Germline values: CDR1 SGDLS, CDR2 YYNGEE. Trimming removed 3 bases from V and 7 bases from J, with 14 bases in between. The CDR3 is 14 residues long. The CDR3 sequence is CASSAGGRGQPQHF. Written as DNA, the CDR3 is TGTGCCAGCAGCGCTGGTGGGCGCGGGCAGCCCCAGCATTTT.

This chain links TRBV7-6 with TRBJ1-1, with no clear D. CDR3 length equals 12 residues. Trimming shortened V by 5 bases and J by 1 base, and 5 bases separated the two germline ends. Germline V CDR1 and CDR2: SGHVS, FNYEAQ. The CDR3 loop is CASSPPNTEAFF. CDR3 sequence (DNA): TGTGCCAGCAGCCCCCCGAACACTGAAGCTTTCTTT. The full variable domain, rest sourced from reference TRBV7-6 and TRBJ1-1, is GAGVSQSPRYKVTKRGQDVALRCDPISGHVSLYWYRQALGQGPEFLTYFNYEAQQDKSGLPNDRFSAERPEGSISTLTIQRTEQRDSAMYRCASSPPNTEAFFGQGTRLTVV.